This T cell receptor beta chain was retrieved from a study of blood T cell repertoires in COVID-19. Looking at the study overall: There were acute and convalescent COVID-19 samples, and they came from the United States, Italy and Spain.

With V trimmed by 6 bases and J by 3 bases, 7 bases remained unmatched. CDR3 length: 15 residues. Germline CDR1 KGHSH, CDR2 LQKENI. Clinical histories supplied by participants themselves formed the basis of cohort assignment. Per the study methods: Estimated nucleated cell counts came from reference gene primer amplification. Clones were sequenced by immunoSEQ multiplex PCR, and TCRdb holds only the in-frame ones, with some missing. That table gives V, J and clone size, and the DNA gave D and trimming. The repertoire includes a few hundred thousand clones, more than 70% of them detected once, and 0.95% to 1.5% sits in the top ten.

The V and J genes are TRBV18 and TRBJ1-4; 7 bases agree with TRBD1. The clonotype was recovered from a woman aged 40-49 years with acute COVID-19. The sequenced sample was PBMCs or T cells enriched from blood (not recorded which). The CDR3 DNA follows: TGTGCCAGCTCCCCGGTCACAGGGGCTAATGAAAAACTGTTTTTT. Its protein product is CASSPVTGANEKLFF.